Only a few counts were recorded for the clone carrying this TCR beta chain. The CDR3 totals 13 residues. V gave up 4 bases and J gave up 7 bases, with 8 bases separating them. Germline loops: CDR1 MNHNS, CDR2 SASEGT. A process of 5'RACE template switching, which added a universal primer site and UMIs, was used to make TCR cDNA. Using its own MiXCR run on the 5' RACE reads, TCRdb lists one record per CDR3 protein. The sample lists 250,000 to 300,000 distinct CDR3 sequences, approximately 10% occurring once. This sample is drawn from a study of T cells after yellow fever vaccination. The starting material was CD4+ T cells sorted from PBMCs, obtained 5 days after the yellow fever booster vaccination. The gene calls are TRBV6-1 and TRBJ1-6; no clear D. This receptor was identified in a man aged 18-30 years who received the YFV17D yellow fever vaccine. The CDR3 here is CASSAQTNSPLHF. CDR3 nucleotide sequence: TGTGCCAGCAGTGCTCAGACAAATTCACCCCTCCACTTT.